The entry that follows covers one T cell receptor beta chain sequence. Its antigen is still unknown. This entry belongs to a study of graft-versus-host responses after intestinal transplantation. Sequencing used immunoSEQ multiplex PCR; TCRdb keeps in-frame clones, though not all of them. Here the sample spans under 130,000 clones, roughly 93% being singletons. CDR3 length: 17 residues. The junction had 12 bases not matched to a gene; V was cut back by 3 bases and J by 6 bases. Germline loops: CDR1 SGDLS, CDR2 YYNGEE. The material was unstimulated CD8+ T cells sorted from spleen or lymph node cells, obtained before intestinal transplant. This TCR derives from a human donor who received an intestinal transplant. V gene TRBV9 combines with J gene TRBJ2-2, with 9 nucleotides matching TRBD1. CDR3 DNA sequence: TGTGCCAGCAGCGCCCATAGGACAGGGGACAGGTCCGGGGAGCTGTTTTTT. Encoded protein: CASSAHRTGDRSGELFF.